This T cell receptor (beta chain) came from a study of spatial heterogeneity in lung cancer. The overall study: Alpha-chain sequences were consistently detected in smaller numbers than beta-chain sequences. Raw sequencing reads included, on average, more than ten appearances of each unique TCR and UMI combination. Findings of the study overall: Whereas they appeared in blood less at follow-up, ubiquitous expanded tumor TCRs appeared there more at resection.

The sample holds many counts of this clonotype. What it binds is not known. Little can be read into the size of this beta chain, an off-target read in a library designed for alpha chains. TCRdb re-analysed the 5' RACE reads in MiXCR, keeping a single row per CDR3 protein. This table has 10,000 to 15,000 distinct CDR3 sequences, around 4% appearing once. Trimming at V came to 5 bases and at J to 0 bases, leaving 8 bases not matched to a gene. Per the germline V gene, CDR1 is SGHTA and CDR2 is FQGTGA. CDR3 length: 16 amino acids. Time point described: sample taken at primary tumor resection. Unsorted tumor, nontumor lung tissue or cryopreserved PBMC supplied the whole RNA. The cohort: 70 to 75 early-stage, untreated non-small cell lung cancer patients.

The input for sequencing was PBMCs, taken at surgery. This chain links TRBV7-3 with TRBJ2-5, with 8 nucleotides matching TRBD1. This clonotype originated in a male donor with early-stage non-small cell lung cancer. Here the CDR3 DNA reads TGTGCCAGCAGCCCGGGGACAGGAGGGTACCAAGAGACCCAGTACTTC. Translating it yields CASSPGTGGYQETQYF.